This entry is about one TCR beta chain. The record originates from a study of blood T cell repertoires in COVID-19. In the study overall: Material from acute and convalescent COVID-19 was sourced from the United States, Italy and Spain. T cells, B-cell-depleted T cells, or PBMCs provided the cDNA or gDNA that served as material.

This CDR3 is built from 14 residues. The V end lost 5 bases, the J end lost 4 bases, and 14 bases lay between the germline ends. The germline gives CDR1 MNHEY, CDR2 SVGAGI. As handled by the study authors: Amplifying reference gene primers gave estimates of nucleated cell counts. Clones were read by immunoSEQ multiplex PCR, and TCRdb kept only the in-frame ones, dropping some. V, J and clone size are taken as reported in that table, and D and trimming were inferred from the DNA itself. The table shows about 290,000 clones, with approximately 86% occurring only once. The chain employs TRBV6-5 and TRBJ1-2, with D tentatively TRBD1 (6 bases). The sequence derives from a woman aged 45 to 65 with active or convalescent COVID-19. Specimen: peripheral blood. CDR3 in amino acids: CASSQNTGIYGYTF. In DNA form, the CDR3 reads TGTGCCAGCAGTCAAAACACAGGGATCTATGGCTACACCTTC.